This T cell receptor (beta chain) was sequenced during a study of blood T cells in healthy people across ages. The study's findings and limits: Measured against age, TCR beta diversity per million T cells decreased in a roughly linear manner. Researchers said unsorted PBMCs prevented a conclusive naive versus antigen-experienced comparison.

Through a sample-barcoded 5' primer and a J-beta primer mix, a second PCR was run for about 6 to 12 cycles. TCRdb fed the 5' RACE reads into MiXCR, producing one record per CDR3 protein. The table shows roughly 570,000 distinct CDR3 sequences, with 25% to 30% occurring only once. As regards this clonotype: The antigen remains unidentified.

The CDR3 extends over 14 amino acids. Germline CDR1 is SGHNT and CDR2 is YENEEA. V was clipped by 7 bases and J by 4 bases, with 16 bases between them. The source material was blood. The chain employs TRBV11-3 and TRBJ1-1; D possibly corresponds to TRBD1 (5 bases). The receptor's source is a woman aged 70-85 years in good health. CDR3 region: CASKSPGGITEAFF. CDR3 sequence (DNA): TGTGCCAGCAAGTCCCCGGGGGGGATCACTGAAGCTTTCTTT.